This TCR beta chain was retrieved from a study of OX40 agonist ivuxolimab in advanced cancers. Study at large: Dose-escalation patients' cancers were hepatocellular carcinoma, melanoma, renal cell or head and neck cancer. Prior anti-PD-1, anti-PD-L1 or anti-CTLA-4 therapy was allowed; 35% to 40% had some.

This CDR3 has 15 amino acids. The V gene's germline CDR1 is LNHDA and CDR2 SQIVND (reference sequence). With 11 bases removed from V and 1 base from J, the gap between germline ends came to 20 bases. Profiling relied on immunoSEQ multiplex PCR, and the TCRdb table lists in-frame clones only, not all of them. The sample has about 98,000 clones, around nine tenths seen once. Sample: CD4+ or CD8+ T cells sorted from blood, taken in a trial of the OX40 agonist ivuxolimab. This chain connects TRBV19 to TRBJ1-2; D unclear. The sequence was collected from an adult with an advanced solid tumor such as melanoma, head and neck, liver or kidney cancer. The CDR3 loop is CAGPSPRTINYGYTF. As DNA, the CDR3 is TGTGCCGGCCCAAGTCCGCGGACCATTAACTATGGCTACACCTTC.